The 30 T cell receptor beta chains below were found in one sample sequenced in a study of shared clonotypes between healthy human individuals. Assay: immunoSEQ multiplex PCR; the TCRdb copy retains only in-frame clones and omits some. The data show around 610,000 clones, roughly 95% seen once. Selected positively for CCR7 and CD45RO-negative, naive CD8 cells excluded terminally differentiated effector memory CD45RA+ cells. The sample consisted of naive CD8+ T cells sorted from blood. These receptors were collected from a woman aged 25 to 39 in good health.

V gene TRBV30 combines with J gene TRBJ2-7, with D perhaps matching TRBD1 or TRBD2 (5 bases each). Germline V gene data show CDR1 as GTSNPN and CDR2 as SVGIG (reference sequence). The CDR3 length is 11 residues. The V and J ends lost 5 bases and 3 bases respectively, with 8 bases between them. In DNA, the CDR3 is TGTGCCTGGTGGGACGGCTACGAGCAGTACTTC. It is translated as CAWWDGYEQYF.

This sequence joins TRBV5-6 and TRBJ1-1, with 7 bases aligning to TRBD1. Trimming at V came to 2 bases and at J to 8 bases, leaving 12 bases not matched to a gene. The CDR3 runs to 15 residues. CDR1 and CDR2 from the germline V gene are SGHDT and YYEEEE. The CDR3 DNA sequence: TGTGCCAGCAGCTTCCTTGGCCAGGGACAGTTGGAAGCTTTCTTT. This gives the protein CASSFLGQGQLEAFF.

The gene calls are TRBV7-9 and TRBJ2-3; D not certain. The V gene's germline CDR1 is SEHNR and CDR2 FQNEAQ (reference sequence). CDR3 length: 14 amino acids. V lost 4 bases, J lost 0 bases, and 8 bases lay in between. The CDR3 DNA reads TGTGCCAGCAGCTCGGCGTTGAGCACAGATACGCAGTATTTT. Translation: CASSSALSTDTQYF.

CDR3: CASSEGWDEQFF. Written as DNA, the CDR3 is TGTGCCAGCAGTGAGGGGTGGGATGAGCAGTTCTTC. V usage is TRBV2 and J usage is TRBJ2-1; D uncertain. Germline-derived CDR1 and CDR2 are SNHLY and FYNNEI. Trimming took 3 bases from V and 8 from J, leaving 8 bases between them. The CDR3 sequence is 12 residues long. Supplemented by reference TRBV2 and TRBJ2-1, the full variable domain reads EPEVTQTPSHQVTQMGQEVILRCVPISNHLYFYWYRQILGQKVEFLVSFYNNEISEKSEIFDDQFSVERPDGSNFTLKIRSTKLEDSAMYFCASSEGWDEQFFGPGTRLTVL.

This rearrangement joins TRBV6-5 to TRBJ2-3; 7 nucleotides align to TRBD2. The V and J ends lost 5 bases and 8 bases, in that order; junction bases with no gene match: 13. In germline, CDR1 is MNHEY, CDR2 SVGAGI. There are 15 residues in the CDR3. The CDR3 sequence is CASSAVAAGEVTQYF. The CDR3 DNA is TGTGCCAGCAGTGCCGTGGCGGCGGGAGAGGTTACGCAGTATTTT.

V and J are TRBV5-1 and TRBJ1-2; TRBD1 aligns across 9 bases. The V gene's germline CDR1 is SGHRS and CDR2 YFSETQ. The V segment lost 0 bases and the J segment 2 bases; nucleotides outside the gene matches: 5. The CDR3 is 16 residues long. CDR3 sequence: CASSLGTGGANYGYTF. The CDR3, as DNA: TGCGCCAGCAGCTTGGGAACAGGGGGCGCGAACTATGGCTACACCTTC. Looking up the rest from reference TRBV5-1 and TRBJ1-2 gives the full variable domain: KAGVTQTPRYLIKTRGQQVTLSCSPISGHRSVSWYQQTPGQGLQFLFEYFSETQRNKGNFPGRFSGRQFSNSRSEMNVSTLELGDSALYLCASSLGTGGANYGYTFGSGTRLTVV.

The genes are TRBV27 and TRBJ2-3; 14 bases agree with TRBD2. V lost 2 bases, J lost 3 bases, and 7 bases stayed unmatched. This CDR3 spans 18 amino acids. The V gene's germline CDR1 is MNHEY and CDR2 SMNVEV (reference sequence). The CDR3 DNA follows: TGTGCCAGCAGTTTAGGGACTAGCGGGAGCCATTTAACAGATACGCAGTATTTT. It translates to CASSLGTSGSHLTDTQYF.

The V and J genes are TRBV11-2 and TRBJ2-6; D might be TRBD1 (5 bases). This CDR3 has 15 amino acids. V dropped 0 bases and J dropped 7 bases, with 10 bases sitting between them. CDR1 and CDR2 (germline): SGHAT, FQNNGV. CDR3 nucleotide sequence: TGTGCCAGCAGCTTAGACCCCGACAGCGCCAACGTCCTGACTTTC. This codes for CASSLDPDSANVLTF.

The rearrangement joins TRBV7-9 to TRBJ2-3; 9 bases fit TRBD2. With 5 bases clipped from V and 0 bases from J, the junction kept 6 bases outside the gene matches. Per the germline V gene, CDR1 is SEHNR and CDR2 is FQNEAQ (reference sequence). The CDR3 covers 16 residues. In DNA, the CDR3 is TGTGCCAGCAGCGTTGGGACTAGCTCTAGCACAGATACGCAGTATTTT. Its protein is CASSVGTSSSTDTQYF.

The rearrangement links TRBV11-2 to TRBJ2-3; TRBD1 or TRBD2 may be the D gene (5 bases each). The germline CDR1 and CDR2 sequences are SGHAT and FQNNGV. The CDR3 loop spans 15 amino acids. Between the trimmed V and J ends, which lost 4 bases and 1 base, there was a span of 12 bases. CDR3 in amino acids: CASSWEGDRTDTQYF. CDR3 nucleotides: TGTGCCAGCAGCTGGGAAGGGGACCGCACAGATACGCAGTATTTT.

This clone was seen just once. The rearrangement uses TRBV14 and TRBJ2-1, with D unclear. V gave up 3 bases and J gave up 0 bases, with 3 bases separating them. This CDR3 region has 13 residues. Germline CDR1 is SGHDN and CDR2 is FVKESK. The CDR3 sequence: CASSQDSYNEQFF. The CDR3 nucleotides read TGTGCCAGCAGCCAGGACTCCTACAATGAGCAGTTCTTC.

CDR3 bases: TGTGCCAGCAGCGTAGCGGGAGGCCACGAGCAGTACTTC. Translated: CASSVAGGHEQYF. The rearrangement uses TRBV9 and TRBJ2-7; 7 bases line up with TRBD2. The CDR3 sequence is 13 residues long. The V segment lost 0 bases and the J segment 5 bases; nucleotides outside the gene matches: 2. Looked up from germline, CDR1 is SGDLS and CDR2 is YYNGEE.

The chain links TRBV5-1 to TRBJ2-1; 9 bases line up with TRBD2. V lost 0 bases to trimming and J lost 5 bases; unmatched junction nucleotides: 6. The V gene's germline CDR1 is SGHRS and CDR2 YFSETQ. This CDR3 comprises 16 residues. CDR3 protein: CASSLEEREANNEQFF. The CDR3 DNA reads as TGCGCCAGCAGCTTGGAGGAGCGGGAGGCCAACAATGAGCAGTTCTTC.

The chain uses TRBV5-6 and TRBJ2-7, with D perhaps being TRBD1 or TRBD2 (5 bases each). Germline assignment: CDR1 SGHDT and CDR2 YYEEEE. The CDR3 has 15 residues. Trimming took off 4 bases at V and 1 base at J, with 15 bases between the two ends. CDR3 sequence: CASSVGRFLSYEQYF. Written as DNA, the CDR3 is TGTGCCAGCAGCGTGGGACGCTTCCTTTCCTACGAGCAGTACTTC.

This clone has a handful of counts. The rearrangement links TRBV19 to TRBJ2-2; no clear D gene. CDR1 is LNHDA and CDR2 is SQIVND in the germline V gene (reference sequence). Trimming took 11 bases from V and 5 from J, leaving 15 bases between them. The CDR3 runs to 13 residues. CDR3 sequence (DNA): TGTGCCGTAGGCCCCACAGATACCGGGGAGCTGTTTTTT. Residues: CAVGPTDTGELFF.

The rearrangement uses TRBV5-4 and TRBJ2-7; TRBD2 agrees at 7 bases. V shed 4 bases, J shed 2 bases, and the junction held 9 bases outside the gene matches. The CDR3 runs to 15 residues. Per the germline V gene, CDR1 is SGHNT and CDR2 is YYREEE (reference sequence). This CDR3 is CASSVWGGSAYEQYF. The CDR3 DNA reads TGTGCCAGCAGCGTTTGGGGCGGGAGTGCCTACGAGCAGTACTTC.

The chain recombines TRBV14 with TRBJ2-5, with unresolved D. Trimming took 0 bases from V and 1 from J, leaving 6 bases between them. This CDR3 has 14 residues. CDR1 is SGHDN and CDR2 is FVKESK in the germline V gene. CDR3 nucleotide sequence: TGTGCCAGCAGCCAAGATCGCAGCCAAGAGACCCAGTACTTC. Protein sequence: CASSQDRSQETQYF. The whole variable domain, filled in from reference TRBV14 and TRBJ2-5, reads EAGVTQFPSHSVIEKGQTVTLRCDPISGHDNLYWYRRVMGKEIKFLLHFVKESKQDESGMPNNRFLAERTGGTYSTLKVQPAELEDSGVYFCASSQDRSQETQYFGPGTRLLVL.

The chain couples TRBV5-1 to TRBJ2-5; the D is unclear. The DNA matches TRBJ2-7 better at its end, which makes the J call doubtful. From germline, CDR1 is SGHRS and CDR2 YFSETQ. The CDR3 sequence is 14 residues long. CDR3 in amino acids: CASSADRNSYEQYF. CDR3 nucleotide sequence: TGCGCCAGCAGCGCCGACCGCAACTCCTACGAGCAGTACTTC.

The V gene is TRBV5-6, the J gene TRBJ2-7; D possibly uses TRBD1 or TRBD2 (5 bases each). This CDR3 contains 15 residues. V lost 4 bases and J 2 bases, leaving 16 bases between the germline ends. Germline-derived CDR1 and CDR2 are SGHDT and YYEEEE. The CDR3 coding sequence is TGTGCCAGCAGCAGCCGGGACCCTATTCCCTACGAGCAGTACTTC. Its translation: CASSSRDPIPYEQYF.

This clone has just one count. This sequence joins TRBV28 and TRBJ2-3; the D is unclear. Germline CDR1 MDHEN, CDR2 SYDVKM. The CDR3 loop spans 12 amino acids. V lost 4 bases to trimming and J lost 4 bases, with 6 bases between them. DNA for the CDR3: TGTGCCAGCAGTTCCCTCCCAGATACGCAGTATTTT. Residues: CASSSLPDTQYF.

This sequence joins TRBV19 and TRBJ2-3; 7 bases map to TRBD2. Germline-derived CDR1 and CDR2 are LNHDA and SQIVND (reference sequence). The CDR3 loop spans 16 amino acids. V was pared by 5 bases and J by 2 bases, with 10 bases of the junction left unmatched. CDR3 residues: CASSPAGAYITDTQYF. CDR3 nucleotides: TGTGCCAGTAGTCCTGCGGGAGCCTATATCACAGATACGCAGTATTTT.

The chain combines TRBV2 with TRBJ2-5, with D possibly matching TRBD2 (6 bases). Deletions cut 7 bases from V and 5 bases from J, with 11 bases between. Germline CDR1 SNHLY, CDR2 FYNNEI. This CDR3 has 12 amino acids. The CDR3 loop reads CASTTGDETQYF. The CDR3 bases are TGTGCCAGCACTACGGGAGACGAGACCCAGTACTTC.

This clone was counted a single time. This rearrangement joins TRBV28 to TRBJ2-7, with TRBD1 identical over 9 bases. Germline V gives CDR1 MDHEN, CDR2 SYDVKM. V dropped 6 bases and J dropped 0; count of bases not matched to a gene: 9. The CDR3 is 16 amino acids. In DNA, the CDR3 is TGTGCCAGCAGCCCACCGGGGACAGGGAGCTCCTACGAGCAGTACTTC. This sequence encodes CASSPPGTGSSYEQYF.

V is TRBV7-9 and J is TRBJ2-1, with 7 bases lining up with TRBD1. Germline loops: CDR1 SEHNR, CDR2 FQNEAQ (reference sequence). CDR3 length: 14 residues. Unmatched junction bases numbered 8, after V lost 5 bases and J lost 7 bases. CDR3 nucleotide sequence: TGTGCCAGCAGCCCCTGGGACAGAGAAAATGAGCAGTTCTTC. This gives the protein CASSPWDRENEQFF. Supplemented by reference TRBV7-9 and TRBJ2-1, the full variable domain reads DTGVSQNPRHKITKRGQNVTFRCDPISEHNRLYWYRQTLGQGPEFLTYFQNEAQLEKSRLLSDRFSAERPKGSFSTLEIQRTEQGDSAMYLCASSPWDRENEQFFGPGTRLTVL.

The chain couples TRBV6-6 to TRBJ2-3, with TRBD2 matching 10 bases. CDR3 size: 16 residues. Losses at the gene ends were 2 bases for V and 2 bases for J; bases not matched to a gene: 4. Germline V gene lookup returns CDR1 MNHNY and CDR2 SVGAGI (reference sequence). For the CDR3, the DNA is TGTGCCAGCAGTTACGGCCTAGCGGGAGACACAGATACGCAGTATTTT. Translating it yields CASSYGLAGDTDTQYF.

The chain uses TRBV27 and TRBJ2-5; 7 positions agree with TRBD2. This CDR3 spans 14 amino acids. The germline CDR1 and CDR2 sequences are MNHEY and SMNVEV (reference sequence). With V trimmed by 6 bases and J by 4 bases, 8 bases remained unmatched. The CDR3: CASRSGTIAETQYF. For the CDR3, the DNA is TGTGCCAGCAGATCCGGGACTATCGCAGAGACCCAGTACTTC.

The chain joins TRBV19 to TRBJ1-2; D unresolved. The CDR3 covers 17 residues. Trimming removed 0 bases at V and 1 base at J, with 15 bases between. Germline assignment: CDR1 LNHDA and CDR2 SQIVND (reference sequence). CDR3: CASSIDLEGYHNYGYTF. In nucleotides, the CDR3 is TGTGCCAGTAGTATAGATCTAGAAGGATATCATAACTATGGCTACACCTTC.

This clone was seen a single time. Within the sample, other DNA sequences also encode this same CDR3. The genes are TRBV27 and TRBJ1-1; 12 nucleotides line up with TRBD1. Germline CDR1 and CDR2: MNHEY and SMNVEV (reference sequence). Trimming took 5 bases from V and 2 from J; bases not matched to a gene: 3. This CDR3 region has 15 residues. As DNA, the CDR3 is TGTGCCAGCAGTCTGGGGACAGGGGGCAACACTGAAGCTTTCTTT. It translates to CASSLGTGGNTEAFF.

This clone was counted a few times. The sample holds other DNA sequences that translate to the same CDR3. The rearrangement uses TRBV4-1 and TRBJ1-5, with D hard to call. This CDR3 is built from 13 residues. The germline V gene encodes CDR1 MGHRA and CDR2 YSYEKL. The V and J ends lost 1 base and 7 bases respectively, with 8 bases between them. CDR3: CASSQGLGQPQHF. CDR3 coding DNA: TGCGCCAGCAGCCAAGGTCTGGGACAGCCCCAGCATTTT.

The V call is TRBV27, the J call TRBJ2-1, with 14 bases lining up with TRBD2. Germline values: CDR1 MNHEY, CDR2 SMNVEV (reference sequence). The CDR3 is 17 amino acids. The J segment lost 8 bases and the V segment lost 1 base, leaving 7 bases of the junction unmatched. Written as DNA, the CDR3 is TGTGCCAGCAGTTTATATTCCGGGACTAGCGGGAGCGATGAGCAGTTCTTC. Protein product: CASSLYSGTSGSDEQFF.